Following are 29 T cell receptor beta chains from one sample sequenced in a study of T cell repertoires in cytomegalovirus infection. TCRdb re-called the reads with MiXCR, one entry per CDR3 protein. The table shows roughly 920,000 distinct CDR3 sequences, with approximately 33% occurring only once. Antigens for these TCRs are unknown. The source material was cultured CD8+ T cells from PBMCs, sampled from culture after CMV antigen stimulation. The receptors here all came from a human donor in good health (CMV status not recorded). Some clones in this sample may be carry-over from other donors' samples.

This clonotype was seen repeatedly, ten times or more. The chain carries TRBV7-9 and TRBJ2-1, with 9 bases lining up with TRBD2. The V segment lost 5 bases and the J segment 0 bases; nucleotides outside the gene matches: 2. CDR1 is SEHNR and CDR2 is FQNEAQ in the germline V gene (reference sequence). CDR3 length: 15 amino acids. In nucleotides, the CDR3 is TGTGCCAGCAGCCAAGCGGGGGGCTCCTACAATGAGCAGTTCTTC. Its translation is CASSQAGGSYNEQFF. Together with reference TRBV7-9 and TRBJ2-1, the CDR3 gives the full variable domain: DTGVSQNPRHKITKRGQNVTFRCDPISEHNRLYWYRQTLGQGPEFLTYFQNEAQLEKSRLLSDRFSAERPKGSFSTLEIQRTEQGDSAMYLCASSQAGGSYNEQFFGPGTRLTVL.

Regarding this clonotype: One junction end does not reproduce the germline sequence, and a read error may be involved. The chain recombines TRBV4-1 with TRBJ2-2; possibly TRBD2 for D (5 bases). Germline-derived CDR1 and CDR2 are MGHRA and YSYEKL. The CDR3 runs 16 residues. The CDR3 protein is CANSHVPTANTGELFF. CDR3 sequence (DNA): TGCGCCAACAGCCATGTCCCCACAGCTAACACCGGGGAGCTATTTTTT.

This sequence joins TRBV7-4 and TRBJ2-7; the match to TRBD1 covers 8 bases. J lost 2 bases, V lost 4 bases, and 7 bases had no gene match. The CDR3 is made up of 15 amino acids. CDR1 and CDR2 (germline): SGHVT, SQSDAQ. This CDR3 reads CASSSPAQGAYEQYF. CDR3 nucleotides: TGTGCCAGCAGCTCCCCGGCACAGGGGGCCTACGAGCAGTACTTC. The full variable domain, with the rest looked up from reference TRBV7-4 and TRBJ2-7, is GAGVSQSPRYKVAKRGRDVALRCDSISGHVTLYWYRQTLGQGSEVLTYSQSDAQRDKSGRPSGRFSAERPERSVSTLKIQRTEQGDSAVYLCASSSPAQGAYEQYFGPGTRLTVT.

This clonotype was picked up one time. With a much larger clone just one base away, this may be a read error. The rearrangement links TRBV7-2 to TRBJ1-4; D gene ambiguous. With 6 bases removed from V and 5 bases from J, the gap between germline ends came to 16 bases. Germline V gene lookup returns CDR1 SGHTA and CDR2 FQGNSA. The CDR3 sequence is 15 residues long. CDR3 amino acids: CASSQRDLRNEKLFF. In nucleotides, the CDR3 is TGTGCCAGCAGTCAAAGGGATTTGAGGAATGAAAAACTGTTTTTT.

The rearrangement joins TRBV10-3 to TRBJ2-7, with TRBD1 matching 8 bases. After removal of 2 bases from V and 7 bases from J, the junction contained 13 bases not matched to a gene. Per germline, CDR1 ENHRY and CDR2 SYGVKD. The CDR3 is made up of 16 amino acids. This CDR3 is CAISEPLTGVGDEQYF. In nucleotides, the CDR3 is TGTGCCATCAGTGAGCCCTTGACAGGGGTCGGTGATGAGCAGTACTTC.

The sample holds a few counts of this clonotype. This chain uses TRBV6-2 or TRBV6-3 with TRBJ2-1; maybe TRBD2 (6 bases). Germline CDR1 and CDR2: MNHEY and SVGEGT. The CDR3 covers 16 residues. The V end lost 0 bases, the J end lost 6 bases, and 15 bases lay between the germline ends. The CDR3 region has the DNA TGTGCCAGCAGTTACTCGTTTCGCGGGGAGACCAATGAGCAGTTCTTC. Amino acid sequence: CASSYSFRGETNEQFF.

The chain uses TRBV11-3 and TRBJ2-7, with TRBD1 as a possible D gene (6 bases). Germline CDR1 is SGHNT and CDR2 is YENEEA. This CDR3 is built from 14 residues. Trimming stripped 2 bases from V and 5 bases from J, with 13 bases between. CDR3 sequence reads: CASSLSGGNDEQYF. DNA of the CDR3: TGTGCCAGCAGCTTATCTGGGGGCAACGACGAGCAGTACTTC.

A note on this clonotype: Possible read error: a much larger clone is one base away. The genes are TRBV7-4 and TRBJ1-1; D not resolved. Germline V gene sequence: CDR1 SGHVT, CDR2 SQSDAQ. This CDR3 has 12 residues. CDR3 nucleotide sequence: TGTGCCAGCGGCTTAAGCGGGGAGACGGCTTTCTTT. Translating it yields CASGLSGETAFF.

This rearrangement joins TRBV3-1 to TRBJ1-2; D remains unclear. The CDR3 spans 15 residues. Trimming pared 4 bases from V and 5 bases from J, leaving 17 bases between. Germline-derived CDR1 and CDR2 are LGHDT and YNNKEL (reference sequence). The CDR3 DNA is TGTGCCAGCAGCCCCAGATCAACCCTCTATTATGGCTACACCTTC. Translation: CASSPRSTLYYGYTF.

This clonotype was found a few times. The chain recombines TRBV6-4 with TRBJ2-1; D uncertain. Trimming took 0 bases from V and 7 from J, leaving 4 bases between them. Germline values: CDR1 MRHNA, CDR2 SNTAGT. This CDR3 is 12 amino acids long. The CDR3: CASSDSSNEQFF. CDR3 sequence (DNA): TGTGCCAGCAGTGACTCAAGTAATGAGCAGTTCTTC.

This clonotype was picked up many times. The CDR3 protein is CASSLLETGLNQPQHF. CDR3 sequence (DNA): TGTGCCAGCAGCTTACTTGAAACAGGACTCAATCAGCCCCAGCATTTT. The chain has TRBV7-2 and TRBJ1-5; TRBD1 is a possible D gene (5 bases). CDR3 length equals 16 residues. V shed 2 bases and J shed 3 bases, with 14 bases lying between them. Germline V gene data show CDR1 as SGHTA and CDR2 as FQGNSA.

This clonotype appeared a few times. The chain employs TRBV19 and TRBJ1-1; unclear D gene. The CDR3 length is 13 residues. V was clipped by 5 bases and J by 1 base, with 8 bases between them. The germline V gene has CDR1 LNHDA and CDR2 SQIVND (reference sequence). The CDR3 reads CASSFAENTEAFF. In DNA form, the CDR3 reads TGTGCCAGTAGTTTTGCAGAGAACACTGAAGCTTTCTTT.

The chain uses TRBV7-2 and TRBJ2-3, with D possibly being TRBD2 (6 bases). V lost 5 bases, J lost 7 bases, and 10 bases lay in between. The CDR3 runs 12 residues. Germline V gene data show CDR1 as SGHTA and CDR2 as FQGNSA. In DNA form, the CDR3 reads TGTGCCAGCAGCGGAGGGTTAAATACGCAGTATTTT. Protein product: CASSGGLNTQYF. Looking up the rest from reference TRBV7-2 and TRBJ2-3 gives the full variable domain: GAGVSQSPSNKVTEKGKDVELRCDPISGHTALYWYRQSLGQGLEFLIYFQGNSAPDKSGLPSDRFSAERTGGSVSTLTIQRTQQEDSAVYLCASSGGLNTQYFGPGTRLTVL.

This chain connects TRBV10-3 to TRBJ2-7; TRBD2 is a possible D gene (6 bases). The CDR3 has 16 amino acids. The germline gives CDR1 ENHRY, CDR2 SYGVKD. The ends were cut back, 0 bases at V and 7 bases at J, with 19 bases in the middle. The CDR3 nucleotides are TGTGCCATCAGTGAGTCGACTAGGAACCCCCGCCAGGAGCAGTACGTC. It translates to CAISESTRNPRQEQYV.

CDR3 sequence: CASSQGISPGETQYF. The CDR3 DNA follows: TGCGCCAGCAGCCAAGGGATTTCTCCAGGGGAGACCCAGTACTTC. This chain links TRBV4-3 with TRBJ2-5; D is possibly TRBD1 (5 bases). The V and J ends lost 1 base and 5 bases respectively, with 14 bases between them. The CDR3 totals 15 residues. CDR1 LGHNA and CDR2 YSLEER come from the germline V gene.

The gene calls are TRBV14 and TRBJ2-3, with TRBD2 matching 14 bases. The V gene end was trimmed by 6 bases and the J gene end by 7 bases; junction bases not matched to a gene: 9. This CDR3 comprises 16 residues. CDR1 and CDR2 (germline): SGHDN, FVKESK. CDR3 in amino acids: CASRPTSGGALNTQYF. The CDR3 region has the DNA TGTGCCAGCAGGCCGACTAGCGGGGGGGCCTTGAATACGCAGTATTTT.

The chain combines TRBV7-2 with TRBJ2-7; no definite D call. Germline CDR1 and CDR2: SGHTA and FQGNSA. This CDR3 contains 13 residues. Trimming stripped 0 bases from V and 4 bases from J, with 7 bases between. CDR3 sequence (DNA): TGTGCCAGCAGCTTAGCCGCAGGTTACGAGCAGTACGTC. Translated, it gives CASSLAAGYEQYV.

This clonotype showed up just a few times. The V gene is TRBV9, the J gene TRBJ1-2; no clear D. Trimming took 4 bases from V and 8 from J, leaving 18 bases between them. Germline values: CDR1 SGDLS, CDR2 YYNGEE. CDR3 length: 14 residues. The CDR3 protein is CASSPPKYYGGYTF. The DNA of the CDR3 is TGTGCCAGCAGCCCACCGAAATACTATGGAGGCTACACCTTC.

The CDR3 nucleotides read TGTGCCAGCAGTTTTAACAGCGACTGGGTGGTCGGCTACACCTTC. It encodes CASSFNSDWVVGYTF. V is TRBV7-6 and J is TRBJ1-2; D remains unclear. The CDR3 is 15 amino acids. The V gene lost 6 bases and the J gene lost 8 bases, with 22 bases spanning the gap. CDR1 is SGHVS and CDR2 is FNYEAQ in the germline V gene.

This clonotype has more than one count but fewer than ten. The junction differs from germline at one of its ends, possibly a read error. The chain links TRBV7-6 to TRBJ2-3; D is perhaps TRBD1 (6 bases). The germline V gene has CDR1 SGHVS and CDR2 FNYEAQ. The CDR3 runs to 13 residues. The CDR3 DNA sequence: TGTGCTAGCAGCTTAACACGGGACAAAATACAGTATTTT. Amino acid sequence: CASSLTRDKIQYF.

The sample holds a few counts of this clonotype. The V and J genes are TRBV2 and TRBJ2-2; TRBD2 aligns across 8 bases. J lost 0 bases, V lost 3 bases, and 0 bases had no gene match. Per germline, CDR1 SNHLY and CDR2 FYNNEI. This CDR3 is 15 amino acids long. DNA of the CDR3: TGTGCCAGCAGTGAGCGGGGGGCGAACACCGGGGAGCTGTTTTTT. Translating it yields CASSERGANTGELFF.

This clonotype came up many times. The genes are TRBV7-8 and TRBJ2-1; D assignment may be TRBD1 or TRBD2 (6 bases each). Germline V CDR1 and CDR2: SGHVS, FQNEAQ. The length of the CDR3 is 15 residues. V lost 1 base to trimming and J lost 6 bases, with 13 bases between them. The CDR3 sequence: CASSLVGGPFNEQFF. The CDR3 DNA is TGTGCCAGCAGCTTAGTTGGGGGGCCATTCAATGAGCAGTTCTTC.

A remark on this clonotype: A much larger clone differs by one base, so this may be a read error. CDR3: CVSSRGARGGANEQFF. CDR3 nucleotides: TGTGTCAGCAGCCGAGGGGCTAGGGGGGGGGCAAATGAGCAGTTCTTC. V is TRBV7-2 and J is TRBJ2-1; tentatively, D is TRBD2 (7 bases). CDR3 size: 16 residues. Germline CDR1 and CDR2: SGHTA and FQGNSA.

By its share, this clonotype is medium-sized. The chain recombines TRBV19 with TRBJ1-2, with D perhaps matching TRBD1 (5 bases). The CDR3 loop spans 15 amino acids. The germline V gene encodes CDR1 LNHDA and CDR2 SQIVND (reference sequence). The V gene lost 5 bases and the J gene lost 3 bases, with 16 bases spanning the gap. In nucleotides, the CDR3 is TGTGCCAGTAGTTTCGGGGCCTTTGGGGACTATGGCTACACCTTC. Protein: CASSFGAFGDYGYTF.

The CDR3 loop is CSVEDSDRAQETQYF. The DNA of the CDR3 is TGCAGCGTTGAAGACAGCGACAGGGCCCAAGAGACCCAGTACTTC. The J gene is TRBJ2-5, the V gene TRBV29-1, with 7 nucleotides matching TRBD1. This CDR3 contains 15 residues. V trimming: 0 bases; J trimming: 1 base; junction bases outside the gene matches: 5. Per germline, CDR1 SQVTM and CDR2 ANQGSEA.

This clonotype was seen a handful of times. The rearrangement uses TRBV27 and TRBJ2-2; D possibly corresponds to TRBD1 (6 bases). V shed 7 bases and J shed 2 bases, with 23 bases lying between them. This CDR3 is 18 amino acids long. Germline V CDR1 and CDR2: MNHEY, SMNVEV (reference sequence). The CDR3 DNA follows: TGTGCCAGCAACGATCTCGGGACAATTTCATCCAACACCGGGGAGCTGTTTTTT. As protein: CASNDLGTISSNTGELFF.

This clonotype was detected many times. The chain has TRBV7-6 and TRBJ2-2; D unresolved. Trimming pared 1 base from V and 0 bases from J, leaving 12 bases between. Per the germline V gene, CDR1 is SGHVS and CDR2 is FNYEAQ. The CDR3 extends over 17 amino acids. CDR3 nucleotide sequence: TGTGCCAGCAGCTTAGTTTTGGGGTCCCCGAACACCGGGGAGCTGTTTTTT. This codes for CASSLVLGSPNTGELFF.

This clonotype was detected only a few times. The chain combines TRBV7-9 with TRBJ2-1, with D perhaps TRBD2 (6 bases). The V gene lost 5 bases and the J gene lost 7 bases, with 15 bases spanning the gap. The CDR3 extends over 14 amino acids. Germline V gene sequence: CDR1 SEHNR, CDR2 FQNEAQ (reference sequence). The CDR3 is CASSHLRRVNEQFF. Here the CDR3 DNA reads TGTGCCAGCAGCCACCTGAGGAGGGTTAATGAGCAGTTCTTC.

The J gene is TRBJ1-4, the V gene TRBV6-6; no reliable D call. V was cut by 6 bases and J by 6 bases, with 17 bases left in between. The CDR3 is 15 residues long. Per the germline V gene, CDR1 is MNHNY and CDR2 is SVGAGI (reference sequence). The CDR3 DNA sequence: TGTGCCAGCAGCTCCTTGGGCAGCTTAGATGAAAAACTGTTTTTT. This translates into CASSSLGSLDEKLFF.